This T cell receptor (beta chain) was retrieved from a study of regulatory T cells in long-lasting Graves disease. Regarding the study as a whole: Persistent patients had a count of shared public clonotypes (under 3,000) that exceeded that of new patients (around 960).

Time point described: newly diagnosed GD, antithyroid drugs for less than 3 months. Extracted RNA from PBMCs served as the source of the TCR library. Researchers made TCR beta libraries by using iRepertoire HTBI primers and running Arm-PCR on CDR3 regions. TCRdb ran MiXCR on the multiplex PCR reads and lists one entry per CDR3 protein. The sample consists of around 320,000 distinct CDR3 sequences, 16% of them appearing once. The CDR3 has 14 amino acids. Germline lookup yields CDR1 ENHRY and CDR2 SYGVKD. V was pared by 6 bases and J by 4 bases, with 4 bases of the junction left unmatched. Regarding this clonotype: What it binds is unknown.

Another study also made use of these data, one on T cells in Graves' hyperthyroidism and ophthalmopathy.

V is TRBV10-3 and J is TRBJ2-5; 11 bases align to TRBD1. The receptor was isolated from a man in his forties or fifties with Graves disease. Source: peripheral blood mononuclear cells (PBMCs), taken at new diagnosis, from a patient treated with antithyroid drugs. Here the CDR3 DNA reads TGTGCCATCAGAGGACAGGGGGCTGGAGAGACCCAGTACTTC. It codes for CAIRGQGAGETQYF.